This T cell receptor beta chain came from a study of regulatory T cells in long-lasting Graves disease. The sample's time point: newly diagnosed GD, antithyroid drugs for less than 3 months. With RNA extracted from PBMCs as input, the TCR library was made. Study observations and caveats: TRBV28 was favored in persistent disease, as were TRBJ1-2 and TRBJ2-5.

The sample holds many counts of this clonotype. The antigen is unknown. Assembly of TCR beta libraries relied on iRepertoire HTBI primers together with Arm-PCR of CDR3 regions. Using its own MiXCR run on the multiplex PCR reads, TCRdb lists one record per CDR3 protein. Found here are about 470,000 distinct CDR3 sequences, just under 15% of them singletons; the top ten hold around 15%. The CDR3 spans 14 residues. The V gene lost 6 bases and the J gene lost 1 base, with 12 bases spanning the gap. This same sample was also taken into another study, of T cells in Graves' hyperthyroidism and ophthalmopathy. That work states: Researchers barred patients who had uncontrolled infection, other autoimmune disease, pregnancy or lactation.

Sequencing was performed on peripheral blood mononuclear cells (PBMCs), taken at new diagnosis, from a patient treated with antithyroid drugs. The chain joins TRBV12-3 or TRBV12-4 to TRBJ1-1; D is perhaps TRBD1 (5 bases). The sequence was collected from a woman aged 25 to 39 with Graves disease. CDR3 in amino acids: CASRTGLTNTEAFF. Written as DNA, the CDR3 is TGTGCCAGCAGGACGGGACTTACGAACACTGAAGCTTTCTTT.